This T cell receptor (beta chain) was recovered during a study of PD-1 blockade in classical Hodgkin lymphoma. Germline V lookup: CDR1 SGHAT, CDR2 FQNNGV. The V gene lost 3 bases and the J gene lost 4 bases, with 12 bases spanning the gap. This CDR3 is 14 amino acids long. Profiled with immunoSEQ multiplex PCR; TCRdb holds only in-frame clones, not every one. The table has around 66,000 clones, 85% to 90% seen once. Exposure to brentuximab vedotin varied, and each patient had relapsed following autologous stem cell transplantation. The clonotype comes from a human donor with classical Hodgkin lymphoma. This chain connects TRBV11-2 to TRBJ1-1; D unclear. Sequences were derived from peripheral blood mononuclear cells (PBMCs), sampled at baseline. CDR3 amino acids: CASSFEGSATEAFF. The CDR3 nucleotides read TGTGCCAGCAGCTTTGAGGGCTCAGCCACTGAAGCTTTCTTT.